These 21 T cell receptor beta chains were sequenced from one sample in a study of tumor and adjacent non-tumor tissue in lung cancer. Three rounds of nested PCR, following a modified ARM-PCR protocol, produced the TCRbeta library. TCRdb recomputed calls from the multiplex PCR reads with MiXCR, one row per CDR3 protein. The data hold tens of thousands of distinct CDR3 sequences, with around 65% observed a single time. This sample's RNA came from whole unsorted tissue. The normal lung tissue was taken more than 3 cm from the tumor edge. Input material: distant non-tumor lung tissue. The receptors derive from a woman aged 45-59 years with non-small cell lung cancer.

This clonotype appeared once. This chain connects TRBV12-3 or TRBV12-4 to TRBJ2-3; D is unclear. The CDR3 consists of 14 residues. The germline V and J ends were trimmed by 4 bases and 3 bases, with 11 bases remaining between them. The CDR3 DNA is TGTGCCAGCAGTTCCCTAGTTAGTACAGATACGCAGTATTTT. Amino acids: CASSSLVSTDTQYF.

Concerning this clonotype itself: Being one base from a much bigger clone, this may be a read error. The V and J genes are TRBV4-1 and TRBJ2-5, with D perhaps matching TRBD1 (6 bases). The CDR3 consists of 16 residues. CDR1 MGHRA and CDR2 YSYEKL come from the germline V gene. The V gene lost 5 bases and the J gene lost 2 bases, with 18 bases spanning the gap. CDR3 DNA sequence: TGCGCCAGCAGCACGACCGGACAGCGGACTCAAGAGACCCAGTACTTC. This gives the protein CASSTTGQRTQETQYF.

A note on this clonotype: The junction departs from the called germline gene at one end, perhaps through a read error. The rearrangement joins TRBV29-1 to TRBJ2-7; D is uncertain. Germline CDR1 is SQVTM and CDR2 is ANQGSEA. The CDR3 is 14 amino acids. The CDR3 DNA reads TGCAGCGTTGGCTCGGCAGTGGGCCGGTACGGGCAGTACTTC. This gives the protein CSVGSAVGRYGQYF.

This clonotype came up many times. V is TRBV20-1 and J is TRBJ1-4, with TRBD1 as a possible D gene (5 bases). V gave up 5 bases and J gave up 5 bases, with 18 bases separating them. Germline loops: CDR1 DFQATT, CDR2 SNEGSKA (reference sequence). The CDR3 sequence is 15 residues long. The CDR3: CSAVDIQKGNEKLFF. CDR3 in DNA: TGCAGTGCTGTGGACATCCAAAAGGGGAATGAAAAACTGTTTTTT.

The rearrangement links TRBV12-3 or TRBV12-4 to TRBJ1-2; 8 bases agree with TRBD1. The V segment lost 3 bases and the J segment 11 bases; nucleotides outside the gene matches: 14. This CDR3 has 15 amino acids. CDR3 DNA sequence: TGTGCCAGCAGTTTCGATGCGGACAGGGCTGGTGGTTACACCTTC. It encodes CASSFDADRAGGYTF.

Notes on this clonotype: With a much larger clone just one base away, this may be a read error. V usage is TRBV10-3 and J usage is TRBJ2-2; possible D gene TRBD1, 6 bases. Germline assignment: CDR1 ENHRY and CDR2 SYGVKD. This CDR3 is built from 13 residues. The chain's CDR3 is CAITVGDTGEPFF. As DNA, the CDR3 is TGTGCCATCACGGTGGGGGACACCGGGGAGCCGTTTTTT.

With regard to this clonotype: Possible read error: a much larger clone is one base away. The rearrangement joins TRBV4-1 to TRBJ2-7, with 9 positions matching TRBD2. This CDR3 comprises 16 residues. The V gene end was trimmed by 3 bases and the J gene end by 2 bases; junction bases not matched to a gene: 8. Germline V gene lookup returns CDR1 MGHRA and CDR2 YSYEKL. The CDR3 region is CASSHDPASGAYEQYF. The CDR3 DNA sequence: TGCGCCAGCAGCCACGATCCGGCTAGCGGGGCCTACGAGCAGTACTTC.

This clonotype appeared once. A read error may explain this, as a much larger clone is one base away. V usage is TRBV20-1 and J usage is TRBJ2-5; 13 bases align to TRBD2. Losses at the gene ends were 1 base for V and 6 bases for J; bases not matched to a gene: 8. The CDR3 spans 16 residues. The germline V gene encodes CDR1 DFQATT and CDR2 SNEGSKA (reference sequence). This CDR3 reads CSARVGGLAGEKTQYF. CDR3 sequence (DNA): TGCAGTGCTAGAGTGGGAGGACTAGCGGGAGAAAAGACCCAGTACTTC.

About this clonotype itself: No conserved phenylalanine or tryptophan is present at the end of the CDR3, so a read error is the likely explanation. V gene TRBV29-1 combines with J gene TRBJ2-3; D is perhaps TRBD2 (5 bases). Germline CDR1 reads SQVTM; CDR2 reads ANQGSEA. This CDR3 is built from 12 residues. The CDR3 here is CSVADPIDTQYL. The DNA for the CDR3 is TGTAGCGTCGCGGATCCGATAGATACGCAGTATTTA.

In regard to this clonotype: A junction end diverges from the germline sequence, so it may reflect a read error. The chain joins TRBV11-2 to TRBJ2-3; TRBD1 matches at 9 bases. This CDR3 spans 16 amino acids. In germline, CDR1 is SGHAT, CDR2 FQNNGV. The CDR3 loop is CTSSAQGARFRDMQYF. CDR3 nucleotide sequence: TGTACCAGCAGCGCACAGGGGGCGCGATTCAGAGATATGCAGTATTTT.

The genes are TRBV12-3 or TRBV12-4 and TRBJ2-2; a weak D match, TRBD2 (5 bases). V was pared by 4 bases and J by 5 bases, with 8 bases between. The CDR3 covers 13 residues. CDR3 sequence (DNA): TGTGCCAGCAGTTGTGGAGGAACCGGGGAGCTGTTTTTT. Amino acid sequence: CASSCGGTGELFF.

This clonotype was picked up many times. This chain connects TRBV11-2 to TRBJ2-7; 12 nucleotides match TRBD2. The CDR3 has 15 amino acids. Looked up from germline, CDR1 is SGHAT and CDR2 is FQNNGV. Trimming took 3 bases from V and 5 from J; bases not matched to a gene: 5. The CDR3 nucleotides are TGTGCCAGCAGCTTCGGACTAGCGGGATACGACGAGCAGTACTTC. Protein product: CASSFGLAGYDEQYF.

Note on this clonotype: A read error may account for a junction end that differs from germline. The CDR3 DNA reads TGTGCCAGCAGTTTAGTGGGAGGTGCCTACGATCAGTACTTC. Translated, it gives CASSLVGGAYDQYF. The gene calls are TRBV12-3 or TRBV12-4 and TRBJ2-7, with D perhaps TRBD2 (6 bases). CDR3 size: 14 residues.

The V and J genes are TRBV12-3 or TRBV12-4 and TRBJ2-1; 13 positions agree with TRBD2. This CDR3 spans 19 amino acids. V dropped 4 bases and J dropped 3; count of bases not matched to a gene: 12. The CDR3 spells CASSSWGLAGSSYYNEQFF. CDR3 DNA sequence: TGTGCCAGCAGTTCGTGGGGACTAGCGGGATCCAGCTACTACAATGAGCAGTTCTTC.

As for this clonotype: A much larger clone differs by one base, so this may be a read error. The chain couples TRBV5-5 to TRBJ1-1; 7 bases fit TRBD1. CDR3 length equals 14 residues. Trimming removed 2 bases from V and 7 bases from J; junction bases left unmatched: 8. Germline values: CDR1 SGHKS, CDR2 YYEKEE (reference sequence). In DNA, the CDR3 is TGTGCCAGCAGCTTAGGACAGGTGGCCATTGAAGCTTTCTTT. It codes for CASSLGQVAIEAFF.

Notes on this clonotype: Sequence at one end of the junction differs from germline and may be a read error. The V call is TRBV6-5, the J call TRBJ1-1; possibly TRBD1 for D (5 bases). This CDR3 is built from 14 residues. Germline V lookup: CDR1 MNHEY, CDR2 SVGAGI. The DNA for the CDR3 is TGTGCCAGCACCCGTGACAGAGTGAACACTGAAGCTTTCTTC. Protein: CASTRDRVNTEAFF.

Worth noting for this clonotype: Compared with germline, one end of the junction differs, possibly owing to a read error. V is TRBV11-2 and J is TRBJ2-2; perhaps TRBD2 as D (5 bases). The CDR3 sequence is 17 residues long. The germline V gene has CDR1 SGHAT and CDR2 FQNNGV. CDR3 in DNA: TGTACCAGCGGCAGATCACTAAGTCGGGGAAACACCCGGGAGCTGTTTTTT. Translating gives CTSGRSLSRGNTRELFF.

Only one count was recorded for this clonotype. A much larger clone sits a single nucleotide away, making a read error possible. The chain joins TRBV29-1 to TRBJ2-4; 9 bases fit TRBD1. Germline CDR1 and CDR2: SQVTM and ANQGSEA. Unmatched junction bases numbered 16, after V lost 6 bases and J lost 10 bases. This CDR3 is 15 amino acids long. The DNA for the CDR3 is TGCAGCGTACAACCATCGGGACAGGGAGGTGGGATTCAGTACTTC. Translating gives CSVQPSGQGGGIQYF.

The CDR3 sequence: CATSPGDGIVTQYF. The CDR3 DNA sequence: TGTGCCACTTCCCCTGGGGACGGGATTGTGACCCAGTACTTC. The V call is TRBV19, the J call TRBJ2-5, with D perhaps assigned TRBD1 or TRBD2 (5 bases each). CDR3 size: 14 residues. Germline V CDR1 and CDR2: LNHDA, SQIVND (reference sequence). V was cut by 10 bases and J by 7 bases, with 22 bases left in between.

Here the CDR3 reads CSAREWRCDREADEQFF. The CDR3, as DNA: TGCAGTGCTAGAGAGTGGAGATGTGACAGGGAAGCCGATGAGCAGTTCTTC. This chain links TRBV20-1 with TRBJ2-1, with 7 bases lining up with TRBD1. The CDR3 covers 17 residues. J gave up 8 bases and V 0 bases, and 16 bases lay outside the gene matches. Germline values: CDR1 DFQATT, CDR2 SNEGSKA (reference sequence).

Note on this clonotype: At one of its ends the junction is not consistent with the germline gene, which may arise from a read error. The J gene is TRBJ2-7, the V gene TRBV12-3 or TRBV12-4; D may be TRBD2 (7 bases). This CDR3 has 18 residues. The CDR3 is CANSLTAGQHRNGYGQYF. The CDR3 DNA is TGCGCCAACAGTTTAACAGCGGGACAACACCGAAATGGGTACGGGCAGTACTTC.